This T cell receptor (beta chain) was identified during a study of CD8 T cells in Susac syndrome. Study outcomes and limitations: As the study acknowledged, the number of individuals who were part of its TCR sequencing and HLA analysis was relatively small.

Trimming took 3 bases from V and 4 from J; bases not matched to a gene: 7. The CDR3 length is 15 residues. Germline-derived CDR1 and CDR2 are SGDLS and YYNGEE. Of note for this clonotype: Its antigen is not known.

Sequencing of TCR beta drew on CD8+ and CD4+ T cells from blood. Healthy donors constituted the controls, which were matched for age and sex. Isolation of CD8+ and CD4+ T cells was performed negatively, whereas enrichment of TEMRA cells was done by FACS. A quantity of roughly 0.5 to 1 ug RNA underwent reverse transcription using random hexamers. TCRdb reanalysed the immunoSEQ multiplex PCR reads using MiXCR and keeps one entry per CDR3 protein. The sample includes some 170,000 distinct CDR3 sequences, approximately 95% seen only once; the top ten take around 0.11%. The gene calls are TRBV9 and TRBJ2-7, with 10 bases aligning to TRBD1. The specimen sequenced was CD4+ T cells from PBMCs. This receptor was taken from a human donor in good health. Written as DNA, the CDR3 is TGTGCCAGCAGCGCCGCCGGGACAGGGGAATACGAGCAGTACTTC. As protein: CASSAAGTGEYEQYF.